Shown below are 9 T cell receptor beta chains from a single sample sequenced in a study of blood T cell repertoires in COVID-19. Libraries were prepared by immunoSEQ multiplex PCR; TCRdb keeps only in-frame clonotypes and omits some of them. The sample holds approximately 150,000 clones, around 87% seen once. Sequences were obtained from PBMCs or T cells enriched from blood (not recorded which). These receptors all stem from a man aged 55 to 70 who had recovered from COVID-19.

The V call is TRBV19, the J call TRBJ2-5; D not resolved. The germline V gene encodes CDR1 LNHDA and CDR2 SQIVND (reference sequence). CDR3 length equals 15 residues. Trimming took 2 bases from V and 1 from J, leaving 11 bases between them. The CDR3 region is CASSISHLSQETQYF. The CDR3 DNA sequence: TGTGCCAGTAGTATAAGCCATCTCTCCCAAGAGACCCAGTACTTC.

This chain links TRBV6-6 with TRBJ1-2, with 7 bases matching TRBD1. V lost 6 bases and J lost 2; bases outside the gene matches: 6. The length of the CDR3 is 14 residues. Germline V gene lookup returns CDR1 MNHNY and CDR2 SVGAGI (reference sequence). The CDR3 is CASSQGQLNYGYTF. CDR3 nucleotides: TGTGCCAGCAGCCAGGGACAGCTGAACTATGGCTACACCTTC.

The chain links TRBV28 to TRBJ1-5; the D is unclear. The CDR3 has 13 residues. CDR1 is MDHEN, CDR2 SYDVKM, per germline. Trimming took off 6 bases at V and 10 bases at J, with 16 bases between the two ends. CDR3: CASRVDWLGPQHF. The CDR3 region has the DNA TGTGCCAGCAGGGTGGACTGGCTGGGCCCCCAGCATTTT.

The chain is built from TRBV6-1 and TRBJ1-1; D is unclear. CDR1 and CDR2 from the germline V gene are MNHNS and SASEGT. The length of the CDR3 is 14 residues. The V and J ends lost 3 bases and 5 bases respectively, with 13 bases between them. CDR3 sequence (DNA): TGTGCCAGCAGTGAGCTTTGGGAGGGTACTGAAGCTTTCTTT. This sequence encodes CASSELWEGTEAFF.

J is TRBJ2-1 and V is TRBV7-2; 8 positions match TRBD2. The CDR3 covers 16 residues. CDR1 is SGHTA, CDR2 FQGNSA, per germline. Trimming cost V 3 bases and J 2 bases; bases outside gene matches: 6. In DNA, the CDR3 is TGTGCCAGCAGCTTTTCCGGGACTAGAACCTACAATGAGCAGTTCTTC. Protein sequence: CASSFSGTRTYNEQFF.

The table lists this clone with a few counts. The V gene is TRBV9, the J gene TRBJ1-2, with TRBD1 matching over 10 bases. The germline CDR1 and CDR2 sequences are SGDLS and YYNGEE. The ends lost 2 bases at V and 8 bases at J; junction bases unmatched: 3. This CDR3 contains 13 residues. The DNA of the CDR3 is TGTGCCAGCAGCGTGACAGGGGGCGGCGGCTACACCTTC. Protein sequence: CASSVTGGGGYTF. Filled out from reference TRBV9 and TRBJ1-2, the complete variable domain reads DSGVTQTPKHLITATGQRVTLRCSPRSGDLSVYWYQQSLDQGLQFLIQYYNGEERAKGNILERFSAQQFPDLHSELNLSSLELGDSALYFCASSVTGGGGYTFGSGTRLTVV.

This clone was counted once. The chain uses TRBV5-1 and TRBJ1-2; D might be TRBD1 (6 bases). The CDR3 extends over 13 amino acids. CDR1 is SGHRS, CDR2 YFSETQ, per germline. The ends were cut back, 3 bases at V and 3 bases at J, with 9 bases in the middle. This CDR3 is CASSSTGDYGYTF. In DNA, the CDR3 is TGCGCCAGCAGCTCGACAGGAGACTATGGCTACACCTTC.

This clone was observed once. J is TRBJ1-2 and V is TRBV2; TRBD1 might be the D (5 bases). CDR1 is SNHLY and CDR2 is FYNNEI in the germline V gene. V was trimmed by 6 bases and J by 6 bases, leaving 14 bases between them. The CDR3 covers 13 residues. The CDR3 region is CASSAGGMHGYTF. The CDR3 DNA is TGTGCCAGCAGCGCGGGGGGGATGCATGGCTACACCTTC.

The chain carries TRBV3-1 (or the pseudogene TRBV3-2) and TRBJ2-4; 12 bases are shared with TRBD2. In germline, CDR1 is LGHDT, CDR2 YNNKEL (reference sequence). Losses at the gene ends were 3 bases for V and 1 base for J; bases not matched to a gene: 7. This CDR3 comprises 18 residues. The CDR3 DNA is TGTGCCAGCAGCCACGGGACTAGCGGGTTGGGGGCCAAAAACATTCAGTACTTC. This gives the protein CASSHGTSGLGAKNIQYF.